This T cell receptor beta chain was identified during a study of regulatory T cells in long-lasting Graves disease. About the research overall: Those with persistent Graves' disease had received antithyroid drugs for over 5 years with positive TSH receptor antibodies.

As to time point: persistent/refractory GD, antithyroid drugs over 5 years with positive TRAb. PBMC-derived RNA was used for the TCR library. This clonotype was seen more than once but under ten times. To make TCR beta libraries, researchers used iRepertoire HTBI primers and Arm-PCR of CDR3 regions. TCRdb used MiXCR to reprocess the multiplex PCR reads, holding one entry per CDR3 protein. The sample has approximately 690,000 distinct CDR3 sequences; around 30% are singletons. This CDR3 is built from 14 residues. V was trimmed by 3 bases and J by 3 bases, leaving 12 bases between them. Germline CDR1 reads LGHNT; CDR2 reads FRNRAP.

The rearrangement joins TRBV12-5 to TRBJ2-7; D ambiguous. This clonotype was sampled from a female donor with Graves disease. Sample: peripheral blood mononuclear cells (PBMCs), taken when the disease was refractory, from a patient treated with antithyroid drugs. The CDR3 DNA sequence: TGTGCTAGTGGTTTCCACACCCCAAACTACGAGCAGTACTTC. It is translated as CASGFHTPNYEQYF.